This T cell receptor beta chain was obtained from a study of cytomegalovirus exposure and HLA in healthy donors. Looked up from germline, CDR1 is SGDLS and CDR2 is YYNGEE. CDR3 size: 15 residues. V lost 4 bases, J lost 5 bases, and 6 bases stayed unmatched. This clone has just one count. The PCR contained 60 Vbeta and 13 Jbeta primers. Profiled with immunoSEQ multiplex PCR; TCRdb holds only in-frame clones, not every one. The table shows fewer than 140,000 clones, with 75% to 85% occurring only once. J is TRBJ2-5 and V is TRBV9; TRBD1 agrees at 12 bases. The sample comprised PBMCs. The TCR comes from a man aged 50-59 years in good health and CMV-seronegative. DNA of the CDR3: TGTGCCAGCAGCCTAGGGACAGGGGGCATGGAGACCCAGTACTTC. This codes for CASSLGTGGMETQYF.